This entry lists 10 T cell receptor beta chains sequenced from one sample in a study of PD-1 blockade in classical Hodgkin lymphoma. Brentuximab vedotin exposure varied among the patients, all of whom had relapsed after autologous stem cell transplantation. TCRdb keeps only in-frame clones here, not all; method: immunoSEQ multiplex PCR. The sample includes approximately 89,000 clones, roughly 83% of them seen just once. The material was peripheral blood mononuclear cells (PBMCs), obtained at baseline. Receptors were obtained from a human donor with classical Hodgkin lymphoma.

This rearrangement joins TRBV6-6 to TRBJ2-7; the match to TRBD2 covers 11 bases. This CDR3 is built from 15 residues. V lost 0 bases, J lost 6 bases, and 4 bases stayed unmatched. From germline, CDR1 is MNHNY and CDR2 SVGAGI (reference sequence). The CDR3 is CASSYSLAGGGEQYF. CDR3 DNA sequence: TGTGCCAGCAGTTACTCCTTAGCGGGAGGGGGCGAGCAGTACTTC.

This clone was recorded only once. The V call is TRBV29-1, the J call TRBJ1-1; 7 positions agree with TRBD1. V lost 5 bases to trimming and J lost 1 base; unmatched junction nucleotides: 4. Per the germline V gene, CDR1 is SQVTM and CDR2 is ANQGSEA. The CDR3 totals 13 residues. CDR3 loop: CSVRDRSNTEAFF. CDR3 in DNA: TGCAGCGTTCGGGACAGATCGAACACTGAAGCTTTCTTT.

The J gene is TRBJ2-7, the V gene TRBV19, with D perhaps matching TRBD1 (5 bases). The V end was cut by 4 bases, the J end by 3 bases, with 7 bases between. This CDR3 is 12 amino acids long. CDR1 and CDR2 from the germline V gene are LNHDA and SQIVND (reference sequence). CDR3 nucleotide sequence: TGTGCCAGTAGTACAGGGATCTACGAGCAGTACTTC. This codes for CASSTGIYEQYF.

This chain uses TRBV7-8 with TRBJ2-1, with 8 bases lining up with TRBD2. CDR1 is SGHVS, CDR2 FQNEAQ, per germline. J gave up 7 bases and V 0 bases, and 8 bases lay outside the gene matches. CDR3 length: 16 amino acids. The CDR3 loop is CASSLAPAGGENEQFF. Written as DNA, the CDR3 is TGTGCCAGCAGCTTAGCGCCGGCGGGAGGTGAAAATGAGCAGTTCTTC.

V gene TRBV5-4 combines with J gene TRBJ2-1; D possibly uses TRBD1 or TRBD2 (6 bases each). Germline V gives CDR1 SGHNT, CDR2 YYREEE (reference sequence). V shed 4 bases and J shed 5 bases, with 19 bases lying between them. This CDR3 contains 16 residues. Written as DNA, the CDR3 is TGTGCCAGCAGCGCCCGGGAGAGGGGGAGTCACAATGAGCAGTTCTTC. Translating gives CASSARERGSHNEQFF. Variable domain in full (rest from reference TRBV5-4 and TRBJ2-1): ETGVTQSPTHLIKTRGQQVTLRCSSQSGHNTVSWYQQALGQGPQFIFQYYREEENGRGNFPPRFSGLQFPNYSSELNVNALELDDSALYLCASSARERGSHNEQFFGPGTRLTVL.

The chain recombines TRBV30 with TRBJ1-5; D not resolved. Germline V lookup: CDR1 GTSNPN, CDR2 SVGIG (reference sequence). V gave up 2 bases and J gave up 6 bases, with 11 bases separating them. This CDR3 is 13 amino acids long. The CDR3 is CAWSTGVAQPQHF. The CDR3, as DNA: TGTGCCTGGAGTACTGGGGTTGCTCAGCCCCAGCATTTT.

This chain joins TRBV5-1 and TRBJ1-4; D gene unclear. The CDR3 sequence is 14 residues long. Germline assignment: CDR1 SGHRS and CDR2 YFSETQ. Trimming took off 0 bases at V and 6 bases at J, with 9 bases between the two ends. This chain's CDR3 is CASSLDWTDEKLFF. In DNA, the CDR3 is TGCGCCAGCAGCTTGGACTGGACCGATGAAAAACTGTTTTTT.

The chain uses TRBV5-1 and TRBJ1-4; no clear D. The CDR3 contains 15 residues. V lost 0 bases and J 16 bases, leaving 22 bases between the germline ends. Germline V gene lookup returns CDR1 SGHRS and CDR2 YFSETQ. DNA for the CDR3: TGCGCCAGCAGCTTGGACAGAGGGCCCGAAAGGGTAAAGTTTTTT. It yields the protein CASSLDRGPERVKFF.

The chain carries TRBV7-6 and TRBJ2-1, with D maybe TRBD1 (5 bases). Germline V gene data show CDR1 as SGHVS and CDR2 as FNYEAQ. Trimming took 7 bases from V and 4 from J, leaving 17 bases between them. The CDR3 length is 15 residues. This CDR3 reads CASTPEVGPYNEQFF. The CDR3 DNA follows: TGTGCCAGCACCCCGGAAGTGGGGCCGTACAATGAGCAGTTCTTC. The whole variable domain, remainder taken from reference TRBV7-6 and TRBJ2-1, is GAGVSQSPRYKVTKRGQDVALRCDPISGHVSLYWYRQALGQGPEFLTYFNYEAQQDKSGLPNDRFSAERPEGSISTLTIQRTEQRDSAMYRCASTPEVGPYNEQFFGPGTRLTVL.

V and J are TRBV6-5 and TRBJ2-7, with a tentative D call TRBD2 (5 bases). CDR1 MNHEY and CDR2 SVGAGI come from the germline V gene. The CDR3 is 14 residues long. Trimming took 0 bases from V and 7 from J, leaving 13 bases between them. CDR3 DNA: TGTGCCAGCAGTTACTCGGCGCCATCGGGGGAGCAGTACTTC. Translating gives CASSYSAPSGEQYF.